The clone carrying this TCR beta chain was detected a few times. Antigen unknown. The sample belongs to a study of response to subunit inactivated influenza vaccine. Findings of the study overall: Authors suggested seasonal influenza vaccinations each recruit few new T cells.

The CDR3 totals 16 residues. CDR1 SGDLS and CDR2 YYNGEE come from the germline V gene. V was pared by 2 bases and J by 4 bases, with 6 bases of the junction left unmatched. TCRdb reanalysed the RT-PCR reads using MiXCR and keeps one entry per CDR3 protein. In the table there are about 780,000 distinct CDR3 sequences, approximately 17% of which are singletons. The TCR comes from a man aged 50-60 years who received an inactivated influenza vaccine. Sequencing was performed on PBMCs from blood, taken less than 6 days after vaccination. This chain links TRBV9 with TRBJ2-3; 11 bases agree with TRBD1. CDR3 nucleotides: TGTGCCAGCAGCGTCGGACAGGGGGCTTGGGCAGATACGCAGTATTTT. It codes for CASSVGQGAWADTQYF. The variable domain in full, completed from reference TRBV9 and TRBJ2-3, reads DSGVTQTPKHLITATGQRVTLRCSPRSGDLSVYWYQQSLDQGLQFLIQYYNGEERAKGNILERFSAQQFPDLHSELNLSSLELGDSALYFCASSVGQGAWADTQYFGPGTRLTVL.